The 29 T cell receptor beta chains listed next were all sequenced from one sample in a study of tissue T cells after allogeneic stem cell transplantation. Time point here: mouse harvest day 14 after allogeneic transplant. The graft held 10^6 splenic CD5+ T cells and 10^7 T-cell-depleted bone marrow cells. Profiled with immunoSEQ multiplex PCR; TCRdb holds only in-frame clones, not every one. This table holds about 5,200 clones, roughly a third found once. Input material: skin. These receptors were taken from a female BALB/c mouse given C57BL/6 T cells with graft-versus-host disease after an allogeneic hematopoietic cell transplant.

This clone was seen a single time. Gene names denote mouse genes. Read data end 1 residue before the CDR3 end; the end is taken from the germline J gene. The chain employs TRBV16 and TRBJ2-3; possibly TRBD2 for D (6 bases). V gave up 2 bases and J gave up 1 base, with 10 bases separating them. CDR1 and CDR2 (germline): SGHSA, FRNQAP. This CDR3 spans 15 amino acids. The part of the CDR3 DNA that was read is TGTGCAAGCAGCTTACTCTTGGGGGGTGCAGAAACGCTGTAT. Residues: CASSLLLGGAETLY. The entire CDR3 is CASSLLLGGAETLYF.

Turning to this clone: Gene names denote mouse genes. With the read ending 1 residue before the CDR3 end, the germline J gene is used to fill in that end. J is TRBJ2-1 and V is TRBV13-3; D gene uncertain. With 7 bases removed from V and 4 bases from J, the gap between germline ends came to 9 bases. The CDR3 runs to 12 residues. In germline, CDR1 is NNHDY, CDR2 SYVADS. This CDR3 is CASSASYAEQFF. The CDR3 DNA, read in part, is TGTGCCAGCTCAGCATCGTATGCTGAGCAGTTC.

Notes on this clone: The genes and germline here are from mouse. The read falls 1 residue short of the CDR3 end, and the missing part is taken from the germline J gene. This sequence joins TRBV26 and TRBJ2-3; D not resolved. This CDR3 region has 14 residues. Germline V gives CDR1 KGHPV, CDR2 FQNQEV (reference sequence). V lost 2 bases and J 4 bases, leaving 10 bases between the germline ends. Partial CDR3 DNA: TGTGCCAGCAGTCTGGGGCAGGTCTCAGAAACGCTGTAT. This encodes CASSLGQVSETLY. The whole CDR3 protein reads CASSLGQVSETLYF.

As concerns this clone: Gene names and germline refer to mouse. The CDR3 extends 1 residue past the end of the read, so its final part is completed from the germline J gene. The chain has TRBV13-2 and TRBJ2-7; 11 positions match TRBD2. J lost 3 bases, V lost 0 bases, and 2 bases had no gene match. CDR1 and CDR2 (germline): NNHNN, SYGAGS (reference sequence). The CDR3 loop spans 15 amino acids. The CDR3 region is CASGDAGLGDYEQYF. CDR3 DNA (partial): TGTGCCAGCGGTGATGCGGGACTGGGGGACTATGAACAGTAC.

Turning to this clone: Germline and genes: mouse. The read ends 1 residue shy of where the CDR3 ends; the end is completed using the germline J gene. This chain links TRBV5 with TRBJ1-4; no reliable D call. Trimming pared 0 bases from V and 0 bases from J, leaving 5 bases between. The CDR3 is made up of 15 amino acids. Germline V gives CDR1 LGHNA, CDR2 YNLKQL (reference sequence). The CDR3 here is CASSQDPVSNERLFF. The CDR3 bases that were read are TGTGCCAGCAGCCAAGACCCGGTTTCCAACGAAAGATTATTT.

By proportion, this clone is medium-sized. Here the gene names and germline are mouse. Different DNA sequences within this sample yield the same CDR3. The DNA read from the CDR3 is TGTGCCAGCAGCCAAGGACAGAACACCGGGCAGCTCTAC. This sequence encodes CASSQGQNTGQLY. From start to end, the CDR3 is CASSQGQNTGQLYF. The gene calls are TRBV2 and TRBJ2-2; TRBD1 is a possible D gene (5 bases). Read coverage stops 1 residue before the CDR3 terminus; the germline J gene supplies the remainder. V shed 1 base and J shed 2 bases, with 5 bases lying between them. The CDR3 is 14 residues long. Germline CDR1 reads LGHNA; CDR2 reads YSYQKL.

In the case of this clone: The germline and genes are mouse ones. The read falls 1 residue short of the CDR3 end, and the missing part is taken from the germline J gene. This rearrangement joins TRBV26 to TRBJ1-4, with D unresolved. The CDR3 is 14 amino acids. With 2 bases removed from V and 0 bases from J, the gap between germline ends came to 4 bases. Germline loops: CDR1 KGHPV, CDR2 FQNQEV (reference sequence). CDR3 DNA, as far as it was read: TGTGCCAGCAGTCTGGATGTTTCCAACGAAAGATTATTT. Translation: CASSLDVSNERLF. The entire CDR3 reads CASSLDVSNERLFF.

As concerns this clone: Any gene name here is a mouse gene name. The read stops 1 residue short of the end of the CDR3; the missing end is completed from the germline J gene. The chain joins TRBV14 to TRBJ2-5, with D possibly matching TRBD1 (6 bases). V was trimmed by 8 bases and J by 8 bases, leaving 12 bases between them. Germline loops: CDR1 SGHDT, CDR2 FRDEAV. The CDR3 has 11 residues. The CDR3 sequence is CASGQGRTQYF. Incomplete CDR3 DNA: TGTGCCAGTGGGCAGGGGCGCACCCAGTAC.

By its share, this clone is large (0.1 to 1%). Mouse names are used for the genes. Sequencing ends 1 residue short of the CDR3 end; the germline J gene provides the rest. This chain connects TRBV26 to TRBJ2-7; D unclear. V lost 2 bases and J lost 0, with 5 bases in between. The length of the CDR3 is 13 residues. Germline V gene sequence: CDR1 KGHPV, CDR2 FQNQEV (reference sequence). CDR3 region: CASSLRSSYEQYF. The sequenced CDR3 bases are TGTGCCAGCAGTCTGCGAAGCTCCTATGAACAGTAC.

As to this clone: Mouse gene names apply. The read ends 1 residue before the CDR3 terminus; that terminus is restored from the germline J gene. This chain links TRBV26 with TRBJ2-5, with a possible D match to TRBD1 (6 bases). The CDR3 has 13 amino acids. With 2 bases removed from V and 5 bases from J, the gap between germline ends came to 8 bases. Per the germline V gene, CDR1 is KGHPV and CDR2 is FQNQEV (reference sequence). The covered CDR3 bases are TGTGCCAGCAGTCTGGTCAGGGGAGACACCCAGTAC. As protein: CASSLVRGDTQY. The entire CDR3 protein is CASSLVRGDTQYF.

As regards this clone: Genes here carry mouse names. CDR3 sequence reads: CASSLNNYEQYF. The sequenced part of the CDR3 DNA is TGTGCCAGCAGTCTAAACAACTATGAACAGTAC. The rearrangement uses TRBV26 and TRBJ2-7; D unclear. With the read ending 1 residue before the CDR3 end, the germline J gene is used to fill in that end. V lost 3 bases, J lost 3 bases, and 6 bases lay in between. Germline assignment: CDR1 KGHPV and CDR2 FQNQEV (reference sequence). There are 12 residues in the CDR3.

Notes on this clone: The gene names here belong to mouse. The CDR3 goes on 1 residue after the read ends, and that part is filled in from the germline J gene. The J gene is TRBJ1-3, the V gene TRBV12-1; TRBD1 matches at 7 bases. The CDR3 has 15 residues. V trimming: 0 bases; J trimming: 0 bases; junction bases outside the gene matches: 1. Germline V gene lookup returns CDR1 SGHSN and CDR2 HYEKVE. Here the CDR3 reads CASSLDRVSGNTLYF. The part of the CDR3 DNA that was read is TGTGCCAGCTCTCTCGACAGGGTTTCTGGAAATACGCTCTAT.

On this clone itself: Each gene name is a mouse one. The read terminates 1 residue ahead of where the CDR3 ends, so the germline J gene completes it. J is TRBJ1-4 and V is TRBV12-2, with TRBD1 as a possible D gene (5 bases). Trimming shortened V by 4 bases and J by 3 bases, and 11 bases separated the two germline ends. Per germline, CDR1 SGHLS and CDR2 HYDKME. The CDR3 contains 14 residues. CDR3 bases read: TGTGCCAGCTCCCGGGGGGAAACCAACGAAAGATTATTT. Translated, it gives CASSRGETNERLF. The whole CDR3 protein reads CASSRGETNERLFF.

The sample holds a few counts of this clone. Mouse germline and gene names are used. The read terminates 1 residue ahead of where the CDR3 ends, so the germline J gene completes it. The genes are TRBV5 and TRBJ2-4; 8 nucleotides agree with TRBD2. In germline, CDR1 is LGHNA, CDR2 YNLKQL (reference sequence). This CDR3 spans 17 amino acids. After removal of 3 bases from V and 0 bases from J, the junction contained 8 bases not matched to a gene. The CDR3 sequence is CASSHGTGQRSQNTLYF. The sequenced CDR3 bases are TGTGCCAGCAGCCACGGGACTGGTCAAAGGAGTCAAAACACCTTGTAC.

This clone is termed medium-sized. Genes and germline come from the mouse. The read ends 1 residue shy of where the CDR3 ends; the end is completed using the germline J gene. This chain joins TRBV26 and TRBJ1-1; TRBD1 might be the D (6 bases). CDR1 and CDR2 from the germline V gene are KGHPV and FQNQEV (reference sequence). The V gene lost 3 bases and the J gene lost 8 bases, with 7 bases spanning the gap. This CDR3 spans 11 amino acids. The sequenced part of the CDR3 DNA is TGTGCCAGCAGTCTACAGGGTGAAGTCTTC. Amino acid sequence: CASSLQGEVF. The full CDR3 sequence reads CASSLQGEVFF.

In this sample, this clone is medium-sized. Gene labels here are mouse ones. The read terminates 1 residue ahead of where the CDR3 ends, so the germline J gene completes it. V and J are TRBV23 and TRBJ1-3; the D segment call TRBD1 is taken from the table without a DNA check. The CDR3 is made up of 14 amino acids. Germline CDR1 and CDR2: KGHTA and FQNQQP. The CDR3 reads CSSSFQDSGNTLYF. CDR3 DNA (partial): TGCTCCAGCAGTTTCCAGGATTCTGGAAATACGCTCTAT.

This clone came up a few times. Genes and germline are mouse. The CDR3 end lies 1 residue beyond the end of the read and is filled in from the germline J gene. J is TRBJ2-7 and V is TRBV26, with D tentatively TRBD1 (7 bases). CDR1 is KGHPV, CDR2 FQNQEV, per germline (reference sequence). Trimming cost V 4 bases and J 7 bases, with 11 bases left between them. This CDR3 is 12 amino acids long. CDR3 residues: CASSQGAREQYF. The CDR3 DNA, read in part, is TGTGCCAGCAGTCAGGGGGCGCGAGAACAGTAC.

By sample fraction, this clone is medium-sized (0.01 to 0.1%). These gene names are mouse names. The observed sequence ends 1 residue before the CDR3 terminus, with the missing tail filled in from the germline J gene. This chain joins TRBV26 and TRBJ1-3; 8 nucleotides agree with TRBD1. The germline V gene has CDR1 KGHPV and CDR2 FQNQEV (reference sequence). The CDR3 totals 17 residues. Trimming took 3 bases from V and 0 from J; bases not matched to a gene: 7. Partial CDR3 DNA: TGTGCCAGCAGTCTTGGACAGGGCCCCTTTTCTGGAAATACGCTCTAT. Encoded protein: CASSLGQGPFSGNTLY. The full CDR3 protein is CASSLGQGPFSGNTLYF.

This clone appeared a few times. Gene and germline names: mouse. The sequence runs out 1 residue before the end of the CDR3; the remainder is reconstructed from the germline J gene. V usage is TRBV26 and J usage is TRBJ1-4, with 7 bases identical to TRBD1. CDR1 KGHPV and CDR2 FQNQEV come from the germline V gene (reference sequence). V lost 0 bases, J lost 3 bases, and 1 base stayed unmatched. The CDR3 has 15 residues. The CDR3 spells CASSLSGGANERLFF. The sequenced part of the CDR3 DNA is TGTGCCAGCAGTCTGTCAGGGGGCGCCAACGAAAGATTATTT.

Points on this clone: The genes are named according to mouse. The observed sequence ends 1 residue before the CDR3 terminus, with the missing tail filled in from the germline J gene. V is TRBV26 and J is TRBJ2-4; D remains ambiguous. Germline CDR1 and CDR2: KGHPV and FQNQEV (reference sequence). V lost 2 bases and J lost 2, with 8 bases in between. The CDR3 sequence is 14 residues long. The CDR3 DNA, read in part, is TGTGCCAGCAGTCTGGGGCATAATCAAAACACCTTGTAC. Protein sequence: CASSLGHNQNTLY. From start to end, the CDR3 is CASSLGHNQNTLYF.

Points on this clone: All gene names here are mouse names. The read is 1 residue too short to cover the CDR3 end, so that end is filled in from the germline J gene. The rearrangement links TRBV1 to TRBJ2-7; 11 bases agree with TRBD2. V was pared by 3 bases and J by 3 bases, with 1 base of the junction left unmatched. CDR3 length: 14 amino acids. CDR1 is NSQYPW, CDR2 LRSPGD, per germline (reference sequence). The CDR3 is CTCSAGTGGYEQYF. The sequenced part of the CDR3 DNA is TGCACCTGCAGTGCGGGGACTGGGGGCTATGAACAGTAC.

With regard to this clone: Mouse gene names and germline throughout. Sequencing ends 1 residue short of the CDR3 end; the germline J gene provides the rest. V and J are TRBV31 and TRBJ1-2; D uncertain. The CDR3 contains 12 residues. Looked up from germline, CDR1 is GKSSPN and CDR2 is SITVG. Trimming shortened V by 2 bases and J by 0 bases, and 4 bases separated the two germline ends. The sequenced part of the CDR3 DNA is TGTGCCTGGAGTACAGCAAACTCCGACTACACC. It translates to CAWSTANSDYT. The entire CDR3 protein is CAWSTANSDYTF.

Turning to this clone: Gene names are the mouse ones. The read finishes 1 residue shy of the CDR3 end, and the germline J gene is used to complete it. This sequence joins TRBV16 and TRBJ1-4, with a weak D call TRBD1 (5 bases). Trimming removed 5 bases at V and 0 bases at J, with 10 bases between. The CDR3 has 15 residues. CDR1 is SGHSA and CDR2 is FRNQAP in the germline V gene. The CDR3 is CASSPGHFSNERLFF. CDR3 bases read: TGTGCAAGCAGCCCCGGACATTTTTCCAACGAAAGATTATTT.

A word on this clone: Genes here carry mouse names. The read finishes 1 residue shy of the CDR3 end, and the germline J gene is used to complete it. This chain joins TRBV31 and TRBJ1-1, with 7 bases matching TRBD1. Looked up from germline, CDR1 is GKSSPN and CDR2 is SITVG. Trimming removed 0 bases from V and 0 bases from J; junction bases left unmatched: 1. The CDR3 runs to 14 residues. The CDR3 sequence: CAWSLGQANTEVFF. The CDR3 DNA, read in part, is TGTGCCTGGAGTCTAGGACAGGCAAACACAGAAGTCTTC. The full variable domain, with the rest looked up from reference TRBV31 and TRBJ1-1, is AQTIHQWPVAEIKAVGSPLSLGCTIKGKSSPNLYWYWQATGGTLQQLFYSITVGQVESVVQLNLSASRPKDDQFILSTEKLLLSHSGFYLCAWSLGQANTEVFFGKGTRLTVV.

Turning to this clone: Genes and germline come from the mouse. Read sequence stops 1 residue before the CDR3 end, and the germline J gene provides the missing end. This sequence joins TRBV3 and TRBJ1-3; D is perhaps TRBD1 (5 bases). CDR3 length equals 14 residues. CDR1 and CDR2 from the germline V gene are SNHLY and FYNGKV (reference sequence). V was cut by 1 base and J by 4 bases, with 8 bases left in between. The CDR3 bases that were read are TGTGCCAGCAGCTTAGGAGGGGTCGGAAATACGCTCTAT. It encodes CASSLGGVGNTLY. The whole CDR3 protein is CASSLGGVGNTLYF. The complete variable domain, with remaining parts taken from reference TRBV3 and TRBJ1-3, reads GPKVLQIPSHQIIDMGQMVTLNCDPVSNHLYFYWYKQILGQQMEFLVNFYNGKVMEKSKLFKDQFSVERPDGSYFTLKIQPTALEDSAVYFCASSLGGVGNTLYFGEGSRLIVV.

This clone showed up just a few times. Mouse germline and gene names are used. Sequencing ends 1 residue short of the CDR3 end; the germline J gene provides the rest. Other DNA sequences in this specimen translate into the identical CDR3. V and J are TRBV26 and TRBJ1-4, with D possibly being TRBD1 (6 bases). CDR3 length: 14 residues. Germline-derived CDR1 and CDR2 are KGHPV and FQNQEV (reference sequence). Trimming pared 2 bases from V and 3 bases from J, leaving 7 bases between. This CDR3 is CASSLPGANERLFF. CDR3 DNA (partial): TGTGCCAGCAGTCTGCCAGGGGCCAACGAAAGATTATTT. Full variable domain (remainder filled in from reference TRBV26 and TRBJ1-4): NSKVIQTPRYLVKGQGQKAKMRCIPEKGHPVVFWYQQNKNNEFKFLINFQNQEVLQQIDMTEKRFSAECPSNSPCSLEIQSSEAGDSALYLCASSLPGANERLFFGHGTKLSVL.

This clone rates as medium-sized. Genes and germline come from the mouse. The read terminates 1 residue before the CDR3 end, so the remaining end is supplied by the germline J gene. The rearrangement uses TRBV23 and TRBJ2-3; no DNA check was done on the table's D call, TRBD1. The CDR3 runs to 13 residues. CDR1 is KGHTA, CDR2 FQNQQP, per germline. CDR3 DNA, as far as it was read: TGCTCCAGCAGTCAAGGACATTTAGAAACGCTGTAT. Translated, it gives CSSSQGHLETLY. The CDR3, in full, reads CSSSQGHLETLYF.

On this clone: Germline and genes: mouse. The read falls 1 residue short of the CDR3 end, and the missing part is taken from the germline J gene. This chain joins TRBV14 and TRBJ1-1; weak D call: TRBD1 (6 bases). Germline assignment: CDR1 SGHDT and CDR2 FRDEAV. CDR3 length equals 14 residues. Deletions cut 2 bases from V and 1 base from J, with 9 bases between. The CDR3 protein is CASSLTGRNTEVFF. CDR3 DNA (partial): TGTGCCAGCAGTTTAACAGGGCGGAACACAGAAGTCTTC.

By share of the sample, this clone is medium-sized (0.01 to 0.1%). The genes are named according to mouse. The CDR3 goes on 1 residue after the read ends, and that part is filled in from the germline J gene. V and J are TRBV17 and TRBJ1-1, with D perhaps matching TRBD1 (5 bases). V dropped 5 bases and J dropped 4 bases, with 8 bases sitting between them. This CDR3 has 12 amino acids. The V gene's germline CDR1 is MNHDT and CDR2 YYDKIL. CDR3 DNA (partial): TGTGCTAGCAGTCATCAGGGCACAGAAGTCTTC. Its protein is CASSHQGTEVF. The full CDR3 is CASSHQGTEVFF.